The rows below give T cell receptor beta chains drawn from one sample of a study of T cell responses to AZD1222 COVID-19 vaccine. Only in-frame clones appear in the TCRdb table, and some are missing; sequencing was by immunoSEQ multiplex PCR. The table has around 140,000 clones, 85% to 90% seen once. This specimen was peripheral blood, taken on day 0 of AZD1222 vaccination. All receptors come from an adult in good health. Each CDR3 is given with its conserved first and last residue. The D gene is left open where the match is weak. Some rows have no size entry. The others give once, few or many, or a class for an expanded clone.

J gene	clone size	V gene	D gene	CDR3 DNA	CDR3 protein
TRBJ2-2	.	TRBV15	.	TGTGCCACCAGCAGGGGTGGGCGAGGAACCGGGGAGCTGTTTTTT	CATSRGGRGTGELFF
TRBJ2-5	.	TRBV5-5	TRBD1	TGTGCCAGCAGCCAGCCCAGGACAGGGGCCCAAGAGACCCAGTACTTC	CASSQPRTGAQETQYF
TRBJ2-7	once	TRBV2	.	TGTGCCAGCAGTGGGACAGCTAAAACCTACGAGCAGTACTTC	CASSGTAKTYEQYF
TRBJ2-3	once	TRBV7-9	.	TGTGCCAGCAGTCTAGCTGGCAGTACAGATACGCAGTATTTT	CASSLAGSTDTQYF
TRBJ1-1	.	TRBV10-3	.	TGTGCCATCAGGGAACAGGGAGGTAGGACTGAAGCTTTCTTT	CAIREQGGRTEAFF
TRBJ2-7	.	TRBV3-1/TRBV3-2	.	TGTGCCAGCAGCCCAACATACTACGCCGAGCAGTACTTC	CASSPTYYAEQYF
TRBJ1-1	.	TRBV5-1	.	TGCGCCAGCAGCCAAGGGGTCTCTACAGGCACTGAAGCTTTCTTT	CASSQGVSTGTEAFF
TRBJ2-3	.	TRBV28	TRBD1	TGTGCCAGCAGTCACACCCCGACAGGGGCCACAGATACGCAGTATTTT	CASSHTPTGATDTQYF
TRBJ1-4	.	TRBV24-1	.	TGTGCCACCCGCGGGGGCCCTAATGAAAAACTGTTTTTT	CATRGGPNEKLFF
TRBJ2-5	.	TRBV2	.	TGTGCCAGCAGGAGTGGGGACACAGGGACCCAGTACTTC	CASRSGDTGTQYF
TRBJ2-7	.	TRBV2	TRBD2	TGTGCCAGCAGGTCTAGCGGGGGTCACCCCTACGAGCAGTACTTC	CASRSSGGHPYEQYF
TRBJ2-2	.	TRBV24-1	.	TGTGCCACCAGTGTCACAAATTCGAACACCGGGGAGCTGTTTTTT	CATSVTNSNTGELFF
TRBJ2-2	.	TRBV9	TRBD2	TGTGCCAGCAGCAACAGACTAGCGTACACCGGGGAGCTGTTTTTT	CASSNRLAYTGELFF